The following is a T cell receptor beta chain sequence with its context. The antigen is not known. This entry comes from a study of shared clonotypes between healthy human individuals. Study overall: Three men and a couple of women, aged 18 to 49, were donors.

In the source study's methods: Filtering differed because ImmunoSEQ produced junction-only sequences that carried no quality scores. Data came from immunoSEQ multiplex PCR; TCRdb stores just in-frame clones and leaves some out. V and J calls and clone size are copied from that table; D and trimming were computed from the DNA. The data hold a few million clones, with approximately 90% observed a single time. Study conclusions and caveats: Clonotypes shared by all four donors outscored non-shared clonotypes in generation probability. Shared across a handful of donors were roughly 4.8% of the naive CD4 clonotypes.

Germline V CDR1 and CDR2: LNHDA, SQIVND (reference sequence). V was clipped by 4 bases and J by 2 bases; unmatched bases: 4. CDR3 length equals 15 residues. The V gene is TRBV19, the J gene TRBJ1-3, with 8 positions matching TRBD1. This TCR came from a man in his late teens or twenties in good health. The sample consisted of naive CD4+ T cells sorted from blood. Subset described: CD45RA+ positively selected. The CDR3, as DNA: TGTGCCAGTAGTACTGGACAGGGAGCTGGAAACACCATATATTTT. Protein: CASSTGQGAGNTIYF.